Shown below are 25 T cell receptor beta chains from a single sample sequenced in a study of shared T cell receptors in the human thymus. Some clones are missing from TCRdb's copy, which holds only in-frame ones; the method was immunoSEQ multiplex PCR. The sample yields 650,000 to 950,000 clones, 80% to 90% seen once. Another study also made use of these data, one on human thymus T cells.

Material for sequencing was thymocytes. All receptors come from a girl under two years old with a congenital heart defect.

The chain has TRBV19 and TRBJ2-2, with D perhaps TRBD2 (5 bases). This CDR3 has 13 amino acids. V lost 8 bases, J lost 1 base, and 8 bases lay in between. Germline CDR1 and CDR2: LNHDA and SQIVND (reference sequence). CDR3 residues: CASQLGNTGELFF. The CDR3, as DNA: TGTGCCAGTCAACTAGGGAACACCGGGGAGCTGTTTTTT. Using reference TRBV19 and TRBJ2-2 for the parts outside the CDR3, the full variable domain is DGGITQSPKYLFRKEGQNVTLSCEQNLNHDAMYWYRQDPGQGLRLIYYSQIVNDFQKGDIAEGYSVSREKKESFPLTVTSAQKNPTAFYLCASQLGNTGELFFGEGSRLTVL.

This clone was detected only a few times. J is TRBJ1-2 and V is TRBV7-2; tentative D call: TRBD1 (6 bases). Trimming stripped 5 bases from V and 5 bases from J, with 24 bases between. Germline values: CDR1 SGHTA, CDR2 FQGNSA. The CDR3 is 17 residues long. This chain's CDR3 is CASSPQRRTEATYGYTF. As DNA, the CDR3 is TGTGCCAGCAGCCCCCAGAGACGGACAGAGGCGACATATGGCTACACCTTC.

The chain employs TRBV6-1 and TRBJ1-2; tentative D call: TRBD1 (6 bases). Deletions cut 3 bases from V and 8 bases from J, with 16 bases between. CDR3 length: 14 residues. From germline, CDR1 is MNHNS and CDR2 SASEGT. This CDR3 is CASSEGALYEGYTF. The CDR3 coding sequence is TGTGCCAGCAGTGAGGGGGCATTGTATGAAGGCTACACCTTC.

J is TRBJ2-2 and V is TRBV10-3; 7 positions agree with TRBD1. V lost 6 bases and J lost 3; bases outside the gene matches: 10. Germline CDR1 ENHRY, CDR2 SYGVKD. The CDR3 runs to 16 residues. The chain's CDR3 is CAIRLQTGPYTGELFF. CDR3 sequence (DNA): TGTGCCATCAGGTTACAGACAGGGCCCTACACCGGGGAGCTGTTTTTT.

The chain links TRBV19 to TRBJ2-7; tentatively, D is TRBD2 (5 bases). CDR3 length: 14 residues. V was shortened by 3 bases and J by 5 bases, with 14 bases between the two germline ends. The germline CDR1 and CDR2 sequences are LNHDA and SQIVND (reference sequence). Here the CDR3 reads CASSISRGVDEQYF. Written as DNA, the CDR3 is TGTGCCAGTAGTATTTCACGGGGTGTGGACGAGCAGTACTTC.

CDR3 sequence reads: CASQLAGGRPETQYF. CDR3 nucleotides: TGTGCCAGCCAACTAGCGGGGGGCCGGCCGGAGACCCAGTACTTC. The chain links TRBV27 to TRBJ2-5; TRBD2 aligns across 12 bases. With V trimmed by 8 bases and J by 5 bases, 9 bases remained unmatched. Looked up from germline, CDR1 is MNHEY and CDR2 is SMNVEV (reference sequence). The CDR3 is 15 amino acids.

CDR3 nucleotides: TGTGCCAGCAGCCAAGGGGACAGGGAAAACACCGGGGAGCTGTTTTTT. Translated: CASSQGDRENTGELFF. V is TRBV4-2 and J is TRBJ2-2, with 9 bases that match TRBD1. Germline-derived CDR1 and CDR2 are LGHNA and YNFKEQ. After removal of 1 base from V and 2 bases from J, the junction contained 2 bases not matched to a gene. The CDR3 sequence is 16 residues long.

This sequence joins TRBV28 and TRBJ1-2, with 7 bases aligning to TRBD1. Germline values: CDR1 MDHEN, CDR2 SYDVKM. The V and J ends lost 6 bases and 7 bases, in that order; junction bases with no gene match: 11. The CDR3 length is 14 residues. The CDR3 DNA is TGTGCCAGCAGACCGAGGGGGCGATTCCCTGGCTACACCTTC. It codes for CASRPRGRFPGYTF.

This clone occurred once. The CDR3 reads CASRGGRGPRKTNTGELFF. The CDR3 DNA follows: TGTGCCAGCAGGGGCGGCAGGGGTCCAAGAAAAACGAACACCGGGGAGCTGTTTTTT. V and J are TRBV2 and TRBJ2-2; D might be TRBD1 (6 bases). The CDR3 is 19 amino acids. The V and J ends lost 6 bases and 0 bases respectively, with 23 bases between them. Per germline, CDR1 SNHLY and CDR2 FYNNEI.

V usage is TRBV6-1 and J usage is TRBJ1-2; a weak D match, TRBD1 (5 bases). V lost 2 bases to trimming and J lost 6 bases, with 10 bases between them. Germline lookup yields CDR1 MNHNS and CDR2 SASEGT. This CDR3 region has 13 residues. CDR3 DNA sequence: TGTGCCAGCAGTGAATGGGGGGAGCATGGCTACACCTTC. Encoded protein: CASSEWGEHGYTF.

The chain employs TRBV13 and TRBJ1-1; the match to TRBD1 covers 8 bases. The CDR3 spans 18 residues. Germline V CDR1 and CDR2: PRHDT, FYEKMQ (reference sequence). The V segment lost 3 bases and the J segment 5 bases; nucleotides outside the gene matches: 17. CDR3 sequence reads: CASSFSGQGRSSGTEAFF. The CDR3 nucleotides read TGTGCCAGCAGCTTCTCCGGACAGGGTCGGTCTAGTGGGACTGAAGCTTTCTTT.

On this clone itself: No DNA is shown, since the ends of the CDR3 on it are uncertain; the CDR3 is the one TCRdb lists. V usage is TRBV5-1 and J usage is TRBJ1-4; the listed D gene, TRBD1, was not tested against the DNA. The germline V gene encodes CDR1 SGHRS and CDR2 YFSETQ. The CDR3 is 14 amino acids long, termini counted. This chain's CDR3 is CASSTSDRDEKLFF.

CDR3 loop: CASSVLEFTSTDTQYF. The CDR3 DNA sequence: TGTGCCAGCAGTGTTCTGGAGTTCACTAGCACAGATACGCAGTATTTT. J is TRBJ2-3 and V is TRBV2; D call uncertain. There are 16 residues in the CDR3. The germline CDR1 and CDR2 sequences are SNHLY and FYNNEI. Deletions cut 4 bases from V and 0 bases from J, with 14 bases between.

In this sample, this clone turned up a few times. The CDR3 is CASSLGLSGGAGNEQFF. CDR3 bases: TGTGCCAGCAGCTTAGGCCTTAGCGGGGGGGCGGGGAATGAGCAGTTCTTC. V gene TRBV7-9 combines with J gene TRBJ2-1; 11 bases align to TRBD2. This CDR3 is 17 amino acids long. With 1 base clipped from V and 7 bases from J, the junction kept 9 bases outside the gene matches. The germline gives CDR1 SEHNR, CDR2 FQNEAQ (reference sequence).

Regarding this clone: This CDR3 is also generated by other DNA sequences in the sample. J is TRBJ1-1 and V is TRBV4-1; a weak D match, TRBD1 (5 bases). The CDR3 is made up of 14 amino acids. Trimming stripped 0 bases from V and 5 bases from J, with 10 bases between. Germline loops: CDR1 MGHRA, CDR2 YSYEKL. CDR3 region: CASSQDAGNTEAFF. As DNA, the CDR3 is TGCGCCAGCAGCCAAGACGCAGGGAATACTGAAGCTTTCTTT.

V is TRBV7-9 and J is TRBJ1-1, with 7 bases fitting TRBD1. Germline assignment: CDR1 SEHNR and CDR2 FQNEAQ (reference sequence). The CDR3 has 17 amino acids. The V and J ends lost 5 bases and 3 bases, in that order; junction bases with no gene match: 15. CDR3 sequence reads: CASSHETKTGIHTEAFF. In DNA form, the CDR3 reads TGTGCCAGCAGCCACGAAACGAAGACAGGGATTCACACTGAAGCTTTCTTT.

The V gene is TRBV5-4, the J gene TRBJ2-7, with 8 bases aligning to TRBD2. This CDR3 region has 15 residues. Germline CDR1 is SGHNT and CDR2 is YYREEE (reference sequence). The J segment lost 4 bases and the V segment lost 0 bases, leaving 6 bases of the junction unmatched. DNA of the CDR3: TGTGCCAGCAGCTTGGAGGGGACTAGTCTGTACGAGCAGTACTTC. Amino acid sequence: CASSLEGTSLYEQYF.

J is TRBJ1-1 and V is TRBV10-3, with D possibly TRBD1 on 6 matching bases. This CDR3 is built from 18 residues. Germline V gene data show CDR1 as ENHRY and CDR2 as SYGVKD. V gave up 2 bases and J gave up 2 bases, with 21 bases separating them. For the CDR3, the DNA is TGTGCCATCAGTGAGGGGGAACAGGGTGAGAGGGGCAACACTGAAGCTTTCTTT. Its translation is CAISEGEQGERGNTEAFF.

The chain recombines TRBV20-1 with TRBJ2-1; D may be TRBD1 (5 bases). Trimming cost V 3 bases and J 8 bases, with 8 bases left between them. Germline-derived CDR1 and CDR2 are DFQATT and SNEGSKA (reference sequence). The CDR3 extends over 11 amino acids. The CDR3: CSASRGDEQFF. CDR3 in DNA: TGCAGTGCTAGTAGGGGCGATGAGCAGTTCTTC.

V is TRBV19 and J is TRBJ2-6; D unresolved. This CDR3 contains 17 residues. In germline, CDR1 is LNHDA, CDR2 SQIVND (reference sequence). With 0 bases removed from V and 2 bases from J, the gap between germline ends came to 11 bases. CDR3 protein: CASSIDFQTAGANVLTF. Here the CDR3 DNA reads TGTGCCAGTAGTATAGATTTCCAGACTGCTGGGGCCAACGTCCTGACTTTC.

This clone was observed once. The rearrangement uses TRBV5-6 and TRBJ1-2; 9 nucleotides match TRBD1. This CDR3 is 13 amino acids long. Germline trimming cut 9 bases from V and 2 bases from J; bases unmatched to any gene: 5. Looked up from germline, CDR1 is SGHDT and CDR2 is YYEEEE. The CDR3 DNA follows: TGTGCCACCAGACAGGGGGTAAACTATGGCTACACCTTC. This gives the protein CATRQGVNYGYTF.

This clone showed up just a few times. The chain carries TRBV27 and TRBJ2-3, with D possibly TRBD2 on 7 matching bases. Trimming removed 4 bases from V and 5 bases from J, with 16 bases in between. The CDR3 is 15 residues long. Germline CDR1 MNHEY, CDR2 SMNVEV (reference sequence). CDR3 amino acids: CASSWGGGAQDTQYF. For the CDR3, the DNA is TGTGCCAGCAGTTGGGGTGGGGGGGCTCAAGATACGCAGTATTTT.

The chain uses TRBV30 and TRBJ2-7; D call uncertain. The V and J ends lost 2 bases and 2 bases respectively, with 7 bases between them. The CDR3 consists of 12 residues. The V gene's germline CDR1 is GTSNPN and CDR2 SVGIG (reference sequence). The CDR3 loop is CAWSLAPYEQYF. CDR3 nucleotide sequence: TGTGCCTGGAGTTTGGCTCCCTACGAGCAGTACTTC.

The CDR3 DNA follows: TGTGCCAGCAGCCTAACCTCCGGGACAGGGGCCACAGATACGCAGTATTTT. Translation gives CASSLTSGTGATDTQYF. This chain links TRBV11-2 with TRBJ2-3, with TRBD1 matching 10 bases. V was clipped by 5 bases and J by 2 bases; unmatched bases: 10. The germline CDR1 and CDR2 sequences are SGHAT and FQNNGV. The CDR3 has 17 residues.

The count of this clone is one. The rearrangement joins TRBV15 to TRBJ2-1, with 8 bases lining up with TRBD2. V gave up 3 bases and J gave up 0 bases; unmatched junction bases: 1. The CDR3 runs to 15 residues. Germline loops: CDR1 LNHNV, CDR2 YYDKDF (reference sequence). In DNA, the CDR3 is TGTGCCACCAGCAGCGGGGGGGGCTCCTACAATGAGCAGTTCTTC. This gives the protein CATSSGGGSYNEQFF.